These 18 T cell receptor beta chains were all obtained from the same sample, sequenced in a study of breast tumors, draining lymph nodes, adjacent tissues. TCRdb processed the multiplex PCR reads anew with MiXCR; each CDR3 protein has one entry. This sample has a few hundred thousand distinct CDR3 sequences, with roughly a third found just once. The lymph nodes were axillary draining lymph nodes from breast cancer patients. The sequencing sample was made of axillary lymph node tissue. Every receptor here comes from a female donor with breast cancer. Some clones in this sample may be carry-over from other donors' samples.

This clonotype was counted many times. This sequence joins TRBV7-3 and TRBJ2-1, with 9 bases identical to TRBD2. The junction had 11 bases not matched to a gene; V was cut back by 1 base and J by 4 bases. Germline V lookup: CDR1 SGHTA, CDR2 FQGTGA. This CDR3 has 18 residues. CDR3 in amino acids: CASSLKPGVAGAYNEQFF. CDR3 nucleotide sequence: TGTGCCAGCAGCTTAAAGCCCGGGGTAGCGGGGGCATACAATGAGCAGTTCTTC.

This clonotype was detected ten times or more. The chain uses TRBV7-9 and TRBJ2-7; 7 nucleotides line up with TRBD1. Germline CDR1 reads SEHNR; CDR2 reads FQNEAQ (reference sequence). The CDR3 consists of 14 residues. J gave up 6 bases and V 5 bases, and 10 bases lay outside the gene matches. This CDR3 is CASSRDSIPGEQYF. The CDR3 nucleotides are TGTGCCAGCAGCCGGGACAGTATCCCGGGCGAGCAGTACTTC.

The chain uses TRBV20-1 and TRBJ1-2; tentative D call: TRBD1 (6 bases). V lost 5 bases and J 4 bases, leaving 11 bases between the germline ends. This CDR3 is built from 12 residues. CDR1 is DFQATT, CDR2 SNEGSKA, per germline (reference sequence). CDR3 in amino acids: CSAWTESYGYTF. DNA of the CDR3: TGCAGTGCTTGGACAGAGAGCTATGGCTACACCTTC.

The V gene is TRBV7-9, the J gene TRBJ2-2; unclear D gene. Trimming removed 4 bases at V and 8 bases at J, with 5 bases between. Germline values: CDR1 SEHNR, CDR2 FQNEAQ (reference sequence). The CDR3 is 11 residues long. CDR3 sequence: CASSCPGELFF. DNA for the CDR3: TGTGCCAGCAGCTGCCCAGGGGAGCTGTTTTTT.

This clonotype was observed at least ten times. This rearrangement joins TRBV7-3 to TRBJ2-1, with D possibly being TRBD2 (6 bases). Germline V gene data show CDR1 as SGHTA and CDR2 as FQGTGA. The CDR3 runs 14 residues. The V gene lost 2 bases and the J gene lost 7 bases, with 12 bases spanning the gap. CDR3 residues: CASSLGFAGNEQFF. DNA of the CDR3: TGTGCCAGCAGCTTAGGGTTTGCGGGAAATGAGCAGTTCTTC.

This clonotype was counted many times. The chain couples TRBV6-6 to TRBJ1-2, with D maybe TRBD1 (5 bases). Between the trimmed V and J ends, which lost 2 bases and 1 base, there was a span of 20 bases. This CDR3 region has 18 residues. Germline V gene data show CDR1 as MNHNY and CDR2 as SVGAGI (reference sequence). CDR3: CASSYAPRGGNSNYGYTF. The CDR3 DNA reads TGTGCCAGCAGTTACGCCCCCCGGGGGGGGAACAGTAACTATGGCTACACCTTC.

In the case of this clonotype: This could be a read error, since a much larger clone is one nucleotide away. The chain couples TRBV5-5 to TRBJ1-6; D remains ambiguous. Trimming left V 0 bases short and J 6 bases short, with 10 bases between. Germline CDR1 is SGHKS and CDR2 is YYEKEE (reference sequence). The CDR3 covers 15 residues. The CDR3 DNA reads TGTGCCAGCAGCTTGGAGGTGGCTGGTAATTCACCCCTCCACTTT. As protein: CASSLEVAGNSPLHF. Supplemented by reference TRBV5-5 and TRBJ1-6, the full variable domain reads DAGVTQSPTHLIKTRGQQVTLRCSPISGHKSVSWYQQVLGQGPQFIFQYYEKEERGRGNFPDRFSARQFPNYSSELNVNALLLGDSALYLCASSLEVAGNSPLHFGNGTRLTVT.

This clonotype was seen at least ten times. V usage is TRBV7-9 and J usage is TRBJ2-7, with 10 bases identical to TRBD1. Germline CDR1 SEHNR, CDR2 FQNEAQ (reference sequence). The CDR3 is 14 residues long. Trimming took 4 bases from V and 6 from J; bases not matched to a gene: 6. For the CDR3, the DNA is TGTGCCAGCAGCTGGGGACAGGGGAAGGGCGAGCAGTACTTC. It yields the protein CASSWGQGKGEQYF.

This clonotype occurred many times. The V call is TRBV7-2, the J call TRBJ2-5, with D perhaps matching TRBD1 (7 bases). Trimming took 5 bases from V and 0 from J, leaving 13 bases between them. The germline CDR1 and CDR2 sequences are SGHTA and FQGNSA. The CDR3 is 15 residues long. The CDR3 here is CASSAGQLYQETQYF. CDR3 DNA: TGTGCCAGCAGCGCGGGACAGCTTTACCAAGAGACCCAGTACTTC.

This clonotype came up many times. V is TRBV7-2 and J is TRBJ1-2, with no clear D. The CDR3 has 14 residues. V gave up 5 bases and J gave up 3 bases, with 13 bases separating them. Germline V gene data show CDR1 as SGHTA and CDR2 as FQGNSA. This CDR3 reads CASSEWRSYYGYTF. CDR3 in DNA: TGTGCCAGCAGCGAGTGGAGGAGTTACTATGGCTACACCTTC.

This clonotype came up many times. The gene calls are TRBV19 and TRBJ2-6, with D perhaps being TRBD1 or TRBD2 (5 bases each). The CDR3 is 16 amino acids. Deletions cut 7 bases from V and 0 bases from J, with 13 bases between. From germline, CDR1 is LNHDA and CDR2 SQIVND (reference sequence). CDR3 protein: CASNPGRTSGANVLTF. CDR3 DNA sequence: TGTGCCAGTAACCCGGGACGGACCTCTGGGGCCAACGTCCTGACTTTC.

This clonotype was picked up a small number of times. This chain connects TRBV11-2 to TRBJ2-5; D is unresolved. This CDR3 is 13 amino acids long. The V end was cut by 2 bases, the J end by 2 bases, with 6 bases between. Germline values: CDR1 SGHAT, CDR2 FQNNGV. CDR3 sequence reads: CASSLSLQETQYF. The DNA for the CDR3 is TGTGCCAGCAGCTTATCCCTGCAAGAGACCCAGTACTTC.

The V and J genes are TRBV12-5 and TRBJ2-1, with a weak D call TRBD1 (5 bases). Germline CDR1 LGHNT, CDR2 FRNRAP. This CDR3 contains 13 residues. With 3 bases removed from V and 7 bases from J, the gap between germline ends came to 10 bases. CDR3 residues: CASGLVQENEQFF. In DNA form, the CDR3 reads TGTGCTAGTGGTTTAGTACAGGAGAATGAGCAGTTCTTC.

This clonotype came up many times. V is TRBV20-1 and J is TRBJ1-5, with D maybe TRBD1 (5 bases). V was trimmed by 6 bases and J by 14 bases, leaving 23 bases between them. This CDR3 region has 13 residues. Per germline, CDR1 DFQATT and CDR2 SNEGSKA (reference sequence). CDR3 sequence: CSAYTRGRRGEHF. For the CDR3, the DNA is TGCAGTGCCTACACCCGAGGACGCCGGGGGGAGCATTTT.

At least ten counts were recorded for this clonotype. DNA of the CDR3: TGTGCCAGCAGCTCGCCGGACAGATTCTATGGCTACACCTTC. This encodes CASSSPDRFYGYTF. The chain joins TRBV7-2 to TRBJ1-2, with D perhaps TRBD1 (6 bases). In germline, CDR1 is SGHTA, CDR2 FQGNSA. V was shortened by 4 bases and J by 4 bases, with 13 bases between the two germline ends. This CDR3 contains 14 residues.

This clonotype was detected many times. V usage is TRBV6-5 and J usage is TRBJ2-7; 8 bases fit TRBD1. Trimming cost V 6 bases and J 7 bases; bases outside gene matches: 8. The CDR3 runs 13 residues. Germline-derived CDR1 and CDR2 are MNHEY and SVGAGI. The CDR3 DNA sequence: TGTGCCAGCAGGTTAAGACAGGGGTCGGAGCAGTACTTC. Translated, it gives CASRLRQGSEQYF.

This clonotype was observed at least ten times. The rearrangement uses TRBV7-8 and TRBJ2-7, with TRBD1 as a possible D gene (5 bases). The ends were cut back, 5 bases at V and 5 bases at J, with 19 bases in the middle. CDR1 SGHVS and CDR2 FQNEAQ come from the germline V gene. The CDR3 loop spans 15 amino acids. The CDR3 is CASSRPGQGINEQYF. The CDR3 bases are TGTGCCAGCAGCCGACCGGGCCAGGGAATTAACGAGCAGTACTTC.

The chain employs TRBV2 and TRBJ2-7; 7 bases are shared with TRBD2. The CDR3 is 12 residues long. CDR1 SNHLY and CDR2 FYNNEI come from the germline V gene. J gave up 8 bases and V 4 bases, and 5 bases lay outside the gene matches. The CDR3, as DNA: TGTGCCAGCAGTGTGAGCGGGAACCAGCAGTACTTC. It encodes CASSVSGNQQYF.